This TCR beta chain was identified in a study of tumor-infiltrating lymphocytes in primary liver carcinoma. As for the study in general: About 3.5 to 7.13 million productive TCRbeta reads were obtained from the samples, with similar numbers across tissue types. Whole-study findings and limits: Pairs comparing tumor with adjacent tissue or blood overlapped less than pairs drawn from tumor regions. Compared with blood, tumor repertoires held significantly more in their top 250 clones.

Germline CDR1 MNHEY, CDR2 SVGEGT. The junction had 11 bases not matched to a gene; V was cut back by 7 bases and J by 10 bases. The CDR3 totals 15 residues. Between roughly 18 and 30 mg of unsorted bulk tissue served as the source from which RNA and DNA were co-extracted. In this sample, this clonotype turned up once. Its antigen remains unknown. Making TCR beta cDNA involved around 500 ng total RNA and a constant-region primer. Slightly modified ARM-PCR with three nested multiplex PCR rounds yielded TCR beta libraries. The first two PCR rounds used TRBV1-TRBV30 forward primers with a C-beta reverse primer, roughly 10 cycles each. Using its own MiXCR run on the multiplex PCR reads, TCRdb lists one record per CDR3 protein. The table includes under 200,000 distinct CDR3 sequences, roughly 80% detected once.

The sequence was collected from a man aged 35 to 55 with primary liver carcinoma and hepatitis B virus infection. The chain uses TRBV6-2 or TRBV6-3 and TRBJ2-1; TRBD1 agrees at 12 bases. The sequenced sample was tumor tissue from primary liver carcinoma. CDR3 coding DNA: TGTGCCAGCACAGAAACGGGACAGGGGGCAACGGAGCAGTTCTTC. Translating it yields CASTETGQGATEQFF.